The 21 T cell receptor beta chains below come from one sample, sequenced in a study of identical twins. MiXCR, run by TCRdb on the 5' RACE reads, gives a single entry per CDR3 protein. Among fewer than 800,000 distinct CDR3 sequences listed, about 7.1% were seen once. These sequences were also reported in another study, on yellow fever vaccine responses in identical twins.

The sequenced material came from PBMCs. All receptors come from a woman under 30 in good health.

The sample holds a few counts of this clonotype. The CDR3 nucleotides read TGTGCCATCAGTACTAGCAGCTACGAGCAGTACTTC. This gives the protein CAISTSSYEQYF. The chain is built from TRBV10-3 and TRBJ2-7; possible D gene TRBD2, 6 bases. Germline V gives CDR1 ENHRY, CDR2 SYGVKD. CDR3 length: 12 residues. V was cut by 5 bases and J by 3 bases, with 8 bases left in between.

This clonotype turned up a few times. One junction end disagrees with the germline gene, perhaps due to a read error. The chain carries TRBV18 and TRBJ2-2; D unresolved. In germline, CDR1 is KGHSH, CDR2 LQKENI. The CDR3 loop spans 13 amino acids. Written as DNA, the CDR3 is TGTGCCAGCTCATCACCTCAGGCCGGGGAGCTGTTTTTT. Amino acid sequence: CASSSPQAGELFF.

This clonotype was found a few times. CDR3 in amino acids: CSARGLAGAIINEQFF. The CDR3 nucleotides read TGCAGTGCTAGAGGACTAGCGGGGGCCATTATCAATGAGCAGTTCTTC. This chain uses TRBV20-1 with TRBJ2-1; 12 nucleotides match TRBD2. CDR1 is DFQATT and CDR2 is SNEGSKA in the germline V gene (reference sequence). This CDR3 contains 16 residues. The J segment lost 6 bases and the V segment lost 1 base, leaving 7 bases of the junction unmatched.

This clonotype was counted ten times or more. V gene TRBV12-3 or TRBV12-4 combines with J gene TRBJ2-2; 9 bases map to TRBD1. CDR3 length: 14 amino acids. Trimming at V came to 7 bases and at J to 6 bases, leaving 6 bases not matched to a gene. The CDR3 reads CASIQGAVAGELFF. CDR3 sequence (DNA): TGTGCCAGCATACAGGGGGCTGTCGCCGGGGAGCTGTTTTTT.

The rearrangement joins TRBV20-1 to TRBJ1-5; D ambiguous. The germline V and J ends were trimmed by 5 bases and 7 bases, with 18 bases remaining between them. The germline V gene has CDR1 DFQATT and CDR2 SNEGSKA (reference sequence). The CDR3 runs 14 residues. The CDR3 DNA reads TGCAGTGCTCCCCCAGGTCGCTCAGGACAGCCCCAGCATTTT. This sequence encodes CSAPPGRSGQPQHF.

This clonotype was picked up many times. This sequence joins TRBV7-9 and TRBJ2-7; 9 nucleotides agree with TRBD1. Germline V lookup: CDR1 SEHNR, CDR2 FQNEAQ (reference sequence). The J segment lost 4 bases and the V segment lost 5 bases, leaving 9 bases of the junction unmatched. CDR3 size: 15 residues. The CDR3: CASSPRTGAAYEQYF. The CDR3 nucleotides read TGTGCCAGCAGCCCACGGACAGGGGCTGCATACGAGCAGTACTTC.

This chain uses TRBV11-1 with TRBJ2-1; 10 positions agree with TRBD2. The CDR3 length is 18 residues. With V trimmed by 3 bases and J by 0 bases, 8 bases remained unmatched. CDR1 SGHAT and CDR2 FQDESV come from the germline V gene (reference sequence). CDR3 sequence reads: CASSLRTSGYSSYNEQFF. The DNA of the CDR3 is TGTGCCAGCAGCTTGCGGACTAGCGGTTATAGCTCCTACAATGAGCAGTTCTTC.

This clonotype was counted only a few times. J is TRBJ1-5 and V is TRBV27; no clear D gene. CDR1 and CDR2 from the germline V gene are MNHEY and SMNVEV (reference sequence). CDR3 size: 10 residues. V lost 8 bases to trimming and J lost 8 bases, with 7 bases between them. The CDR3 sequence is CASGPEPQHF. The DNA of the CDR3 is TGTGCCAGCGGCCCTGAGCCCCAGCATTTT.

This clonotype has ten or more counts. V and J are TRBV28 and TRBJ2-7; D remains unclear. V lost 10 bases, J lost 2 bases, and 12 bases lay in between. The CDR3 extends over 12 amino acids. Per the germline V gene, CDR1 is MDHEN and CDR2 is SYDVKM. The CDR3: CATSTKTYEQYF. The CDR3 DNA is TGTGCCACCAGCACAAAGACCTACGAGCAGTACTTC. Drawing the rest from reference TRBV28 and TRBJ2-7, the complete variable domain is DVKVTQSSRYLVKRTGEKVFLECVQDMDHENMFWYRQDPGLGLRLIYFSYDVKMKEKGDIPEGYSVSREKKERFSLILESASTNQTSMYLCATSTKTYEQYFGPGTRLTVT.

The chain employs TRBV6-1 and TRBJ2-2; D not certain. This CDR3 is built from 15 residues. Per germline, CDR1 MNHNS and CDR2 SASEGT. V was cut by 5 bases and J by 1 base, with 11 bases left in between. CDR3: CASSRLIENTGELFF. For the CDR3, the DNA is TGTGCCAGCAGTCGACTCATAGAGAACACCGGGGAGCTGTTTTTT.

This chain joins TRBV2 and TRBJ2-1, with D possibly being TRBD2 (6 bases). V lost 5 bases to trimming and J lost 5 bases, with 19 bases between them. This CDR3 comprises 16 residues. Germline CDR1 reads SNHLY; CDR2 reads FYNNEI. The CDR3 loop is CASSIRGIQKDNEQFF. CDR3 DNA sequence: TGTGCCAGCAGTATTCGGGGGATTCAAAAGGACAATGAGCAGTTCTTC.

This clonotype was recorded many times. The chain joins TRBV5-1 to TRBJ2-2, with a possible D match to TRBD2 (5 bases). CDR1 is SGHRS, CDR2 YFSETQ, per germline. This CDR3 comprises 14 residues. Trimming took 0 bases from V and 9 from J, leaving 12 bases between them. As DNA, the CDR3 is TGCGCCAGCAGCTTGGCCCGGGAATGGAGGGAGCTGTTTTTT. Its protein product is CASSLAREWRELFF.

V is TRBV20-1 and J is TRBJ2-5; 10 positions agree with TRBD2. V trimming: 1 base; J trimming: 2 bases; junction bases outside the gene matches: 7. CDR3 size: 16 residues. CDR1 is DFQATT, CDR2 SNEGSKA, per germline (reference sequence). The CDR3 is CSARGPAGGPQETQYF. For the CDR3, the DNA is TGCAGTGCTAGAGGTCCAGCGGGGGGGCCTCAAGAGACCCAGTACTTC.

This clonotype was observed many times. This rearrangement joins TRBV3-1 to TRBJ2-5; the D is unclear. Trimming pared 3 bases from V and 4 bases from J, leaving 6 bases between. Germline-derived CDR1 and CDR2 are LGHDT and YNNKEL (reference sequence). The CDR3 is 12 amino acids. CDR3 bases: TGTGCCAGCAGCCAGGCCAGAGAGACCCAGTACTTC. Encoded protein: CASSQARETQYF.

Only a few counts were recorded for this clonotype. V gene TRBV5-1 combines with J gene TRBJ2-3; 7 nucleotides align to TRBD2. Germline V gene lookup returns CDR1 SGHRS and CDR2 YFSETQ. V shed 0 bases and J 4 bases; nucleotides not matched to a gene: 8. There are 16 residues in the CDR3. In nucleotides, the CDR3 is TGCGCCAGCAGCTTGGCTGGGGCTAGCGGACCAGATACGCAGTATTTT. It is translated as CASSLAGASGPDTQYF.

V is TRBV12-3 or TRBV12-4 and J is TRBJ2-5, with 13 bases lining up with TRBD2. Trimming at V came to 6 bases and at J to 2 bases, leaving 15 bases not matched to a gene. The CDR3 extends over 19 amino acids. The CDR3 protein is CASSKSTGLAGRGQETQYF. In nucleotides, the CDR3 is TGTGCCAGCAGCAAATCCACGGGACTAGCGGGAAGGGGTCAAGAGACCCAGTACTTC.

In its sample, this clonotype was seen many times. The chain employs TRBV15 and TRBJ2-3, with 8 bases that match TRBD1. CDR1 is LNHNV and CDR2 is YYDKDF in the germline V gene (reference sequence). CDR3 length: 15 residues. With 4 bases clipped from V and 2 bases from J, the junction kept 5 bases outside the gene matches. The CDR3, as DNA: TGTGCCACCAGCACCCGGACAGGGAACACAGATACGCAGTATTTT. Amino acid sequence: CATSTRTGNTDTQYF.

Points on this clonotype: Germline and junction disagree at one end, which may indicate a read error. The genes are TRBV29-1 and TRBJ1-1, with D maybe TRBD1 (6 bases). The CDR3 has 14 amino acids. Germline V gives CDR1 SQVTM, CDR2 ANQGSEA. CDR3 DNA sequence: TGCAGCGTAGAAGGACAGTACCTTAGCACTGAAGCTTTCTTT. It encodes CSVEGQYLSTEAFF.

This clonotype was counted a few times. J is TRBJ2-5 and V is TRBV6-5; 10 bases map to TRBD2. The CDR3 runs to 17 residues. The V and J ends lost 0 bases and 4 bases, in that order; junction bases with no gene match: 8. The V gene's germline CDR1 is MNHEY and CDR2 SVGAGI. CDR3 sequence: CASSYSISPSGGETQYF. The CDR3 coding sequence is TGTGCCAGCAGTTACTCGATCTCGCCTAGCGGGGGAGAGACCCAGTACTTC.

The V call is TRBV11-2, the J call TRBJ1-4; TRBD1 agrees at 8 bases. The CDR3 consists of 15 residues. Trimming at V came to 2 bases and at J to 6 bases, leaving 5 bases not matched to a gene. Germline CDR1 is SGHAT and CDR2 is FQNNGV. The CDR3 DNA sequence: TGTGCCAGCAGCTTATACCGGACAGGGTATGAAAAACTGTTTTTT. It specifies CASSLYRTGYEKLFF.

V and J are TRBV28 and TRBJ2-3, with D possibly TRBD2 on 5 matching bases. The CDR3 is made up of 16 amino acids. V was clipped by 6 bases and J by 7 bases, with 23 bases between them. Per the germline V gene, CDR1 is MDHEN and CDR2 is SYDVKM. CDR3 loop: CASSRVYSGRRHTQYF. In nucleotides, the CDR3 is TGTGCCAGCAGCCGAGTTTATTCCGGTAGGAGGCATACGCAGTATTTT.